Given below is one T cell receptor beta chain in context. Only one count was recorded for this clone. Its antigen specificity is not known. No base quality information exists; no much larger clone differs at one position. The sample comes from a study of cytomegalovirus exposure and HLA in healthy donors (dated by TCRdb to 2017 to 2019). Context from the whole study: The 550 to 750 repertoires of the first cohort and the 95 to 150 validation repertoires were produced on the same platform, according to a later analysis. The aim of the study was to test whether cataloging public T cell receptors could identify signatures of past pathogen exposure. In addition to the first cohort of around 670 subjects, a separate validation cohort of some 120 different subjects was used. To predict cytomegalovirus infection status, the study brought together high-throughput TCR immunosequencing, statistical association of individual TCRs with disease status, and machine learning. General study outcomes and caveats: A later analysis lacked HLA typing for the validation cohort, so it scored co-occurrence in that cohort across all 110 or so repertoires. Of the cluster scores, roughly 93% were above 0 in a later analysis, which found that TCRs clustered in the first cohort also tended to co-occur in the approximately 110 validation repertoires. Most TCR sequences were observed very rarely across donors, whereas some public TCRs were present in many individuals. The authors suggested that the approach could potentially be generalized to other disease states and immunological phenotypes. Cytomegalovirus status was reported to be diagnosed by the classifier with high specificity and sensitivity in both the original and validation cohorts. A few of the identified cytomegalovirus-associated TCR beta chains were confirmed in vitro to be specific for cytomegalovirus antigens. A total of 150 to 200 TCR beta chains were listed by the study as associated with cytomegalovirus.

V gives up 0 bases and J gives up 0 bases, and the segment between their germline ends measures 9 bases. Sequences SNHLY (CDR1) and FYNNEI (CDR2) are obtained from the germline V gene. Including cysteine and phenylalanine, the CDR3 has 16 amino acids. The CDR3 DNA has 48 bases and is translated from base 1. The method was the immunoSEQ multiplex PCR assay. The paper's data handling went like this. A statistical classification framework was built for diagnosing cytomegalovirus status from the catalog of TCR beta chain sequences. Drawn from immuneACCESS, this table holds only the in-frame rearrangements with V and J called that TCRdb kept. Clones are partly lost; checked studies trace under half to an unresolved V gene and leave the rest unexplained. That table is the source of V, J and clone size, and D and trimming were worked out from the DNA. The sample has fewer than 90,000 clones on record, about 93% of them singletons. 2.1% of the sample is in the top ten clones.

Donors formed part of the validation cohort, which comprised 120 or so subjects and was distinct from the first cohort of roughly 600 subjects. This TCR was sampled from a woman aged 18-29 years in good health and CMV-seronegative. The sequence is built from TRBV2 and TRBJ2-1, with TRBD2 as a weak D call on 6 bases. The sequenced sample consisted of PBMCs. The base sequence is TGTGCCAGCAGTGAAGCTAGGACTATCTCCTACAATGAGCAGTTCTTC. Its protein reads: CASSEARTISYNEQFF. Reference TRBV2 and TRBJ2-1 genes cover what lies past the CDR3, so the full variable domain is EPEVTQTPSHQVTQMGQEVILRCVPISNHLYFYWYRQILGQKVEFLVSFYNNEISEKSEIFDDQFSVERPDGSNFTLKIRSTKLEDSAMYFCASSEARTISYNEQFFGPGTRLTVL.